This T cell receptor (beta chain) emerged from a study of blood T cell repertoires in COVID-19. Study overall: Nucleic acid was either cDNA or gDNA, and it came from T cells, B-cell-depleted T cells, or PBMCs.

The V gene's germline CDR1 is SSHAT and CDR2 FNYEAQ (reference sequence). The CDR3 covers 18 residues. V was clipped by 3 bases and J by 4 bases; unmatched bases: 10. How the authors handled the data: Scientists estimated how many nucleated cells there were by amplifying reference gene primers. TCRdb's copy holds only in-frame clones and misses some; the assay was immunoSEQ multiplex PCR. That table supplies the V and J calls and clone size; D and trimming were determined from the DNA. This table holds approximately 160,000 clones, 90% found once. The sample consisted of peripheral blood. The rearrangement joins TRBV7-7 to TRBJ2-1; 12 bases match TRBD2. This clonotype originated in a man aged 55 to 69 with active or convalescent COVID-19. The CDR3 reads CASSLKPSGGADYNEQFF. In nucleotides, the CDR3 is TGTGCCAGCAGCTTGAAACCTAGCGGGGGGGCTGATTACAATGAGCAGTTCTTC.